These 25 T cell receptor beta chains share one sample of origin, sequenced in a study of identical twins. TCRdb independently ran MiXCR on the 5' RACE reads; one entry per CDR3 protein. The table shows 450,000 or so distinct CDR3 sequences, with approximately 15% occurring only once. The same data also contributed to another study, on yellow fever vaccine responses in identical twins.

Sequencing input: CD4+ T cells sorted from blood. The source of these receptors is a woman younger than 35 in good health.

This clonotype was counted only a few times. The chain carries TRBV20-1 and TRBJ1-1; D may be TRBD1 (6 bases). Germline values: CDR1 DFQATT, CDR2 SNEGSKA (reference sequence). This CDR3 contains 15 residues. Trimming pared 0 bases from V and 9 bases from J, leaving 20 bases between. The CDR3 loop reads CSARDGGRTTTQAFF. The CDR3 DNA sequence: TGCAGTGCTAGAGATGGGGGGCGGACCACAACACAAGCTTTCTTT.

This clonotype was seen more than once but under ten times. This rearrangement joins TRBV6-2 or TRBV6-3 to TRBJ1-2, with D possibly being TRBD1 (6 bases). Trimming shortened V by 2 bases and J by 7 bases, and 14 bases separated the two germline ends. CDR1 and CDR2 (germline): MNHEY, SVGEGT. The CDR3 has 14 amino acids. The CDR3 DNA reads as TGTGCCAGCAGTTACACAGAACAGGGAGTTGGCTACACCTTC. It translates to CASSYTEQGVGYTF.

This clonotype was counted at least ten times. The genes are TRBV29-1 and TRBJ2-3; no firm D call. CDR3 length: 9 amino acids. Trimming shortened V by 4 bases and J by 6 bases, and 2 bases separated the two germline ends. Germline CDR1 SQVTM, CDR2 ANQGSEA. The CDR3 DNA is TGCAGCGTTGGGGATACGCAGTATTTT. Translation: CSVGDTQYF.

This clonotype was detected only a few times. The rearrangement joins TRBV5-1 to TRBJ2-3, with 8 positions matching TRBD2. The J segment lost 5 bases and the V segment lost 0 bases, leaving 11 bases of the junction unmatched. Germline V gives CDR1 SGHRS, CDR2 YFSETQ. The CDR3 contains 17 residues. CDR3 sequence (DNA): TGCGCCAGCAGCTTGGCCGGGGTAGCGGGATCGGGAGATACGCAGTATTTT. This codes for CASSLAGVAGSGDTQYF.

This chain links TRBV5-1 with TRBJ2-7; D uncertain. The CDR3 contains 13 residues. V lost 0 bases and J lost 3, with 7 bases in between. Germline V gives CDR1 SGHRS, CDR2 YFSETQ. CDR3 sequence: CASSLDTLYEQYF. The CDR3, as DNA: TGCGCCAGCAGCTTGGACACCCTCTACGAGCAGTACTTC.

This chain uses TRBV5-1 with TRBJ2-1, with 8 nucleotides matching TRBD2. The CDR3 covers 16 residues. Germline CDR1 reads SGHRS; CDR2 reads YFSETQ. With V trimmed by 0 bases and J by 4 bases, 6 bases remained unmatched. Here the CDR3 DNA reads TGCGCCAGCAGCTTGGTTAGCGGGGCGTCATACAATGAGCAGTTCTTC. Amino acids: CASSLVSGASYNEQFF.

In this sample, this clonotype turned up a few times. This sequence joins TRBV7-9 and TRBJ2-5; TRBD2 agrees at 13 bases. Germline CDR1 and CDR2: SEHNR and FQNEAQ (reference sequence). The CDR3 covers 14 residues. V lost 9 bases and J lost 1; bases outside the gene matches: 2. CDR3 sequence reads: CASGLAGAQETQYF. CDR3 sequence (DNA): TGTGCCAGTGGACTAGCGGGGGCCCAAGAGACCCAGTACTTC.

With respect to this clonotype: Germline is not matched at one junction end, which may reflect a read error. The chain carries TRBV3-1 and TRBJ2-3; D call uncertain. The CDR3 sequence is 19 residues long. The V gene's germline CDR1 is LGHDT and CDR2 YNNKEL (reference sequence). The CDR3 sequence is CARSRIFGPQGVSTDTQYF. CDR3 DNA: TGTGCCCGCAGCCGGATATTTGGACCCCAAGGCGTCAGCACAGATACGCAGTATTTT.

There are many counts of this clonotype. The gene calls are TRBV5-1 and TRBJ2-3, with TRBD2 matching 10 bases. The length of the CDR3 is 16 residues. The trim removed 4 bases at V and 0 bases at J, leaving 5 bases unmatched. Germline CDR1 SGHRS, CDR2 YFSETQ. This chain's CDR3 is CASSPASGRSTDTQYF. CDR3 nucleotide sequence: TGCGCCAGCAGCCCCGCTAGCGGGAGAAGCACAGATACGCAGTATTTT.

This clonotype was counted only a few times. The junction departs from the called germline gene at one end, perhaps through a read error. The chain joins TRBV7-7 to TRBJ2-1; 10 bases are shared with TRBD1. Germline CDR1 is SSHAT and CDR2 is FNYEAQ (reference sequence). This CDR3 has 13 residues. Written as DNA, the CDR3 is TGTGCTAGCAGCTTAGGGACAGGGGCCCGCCGGTTCTTC. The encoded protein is CASSLGTGARRFF.

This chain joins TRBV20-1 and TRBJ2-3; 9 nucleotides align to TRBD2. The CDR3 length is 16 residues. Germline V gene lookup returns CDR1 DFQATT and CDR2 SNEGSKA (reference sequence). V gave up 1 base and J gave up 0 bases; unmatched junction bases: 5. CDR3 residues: CSARGLAASSTDTQYF. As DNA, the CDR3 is TGCAGTGCTAGAGGACTAGCGGCTTCTAGCACAGATACGCAGTATTTT.

The CDR3 DNA sequence: TGCAGTGCTAGAGGCAGAGATAGCAATCAGCCCCAGCATTTT. This sequence encodes CSARGRDSNQPQHF. The rearrangement uses TRBV20-1 and TRBJ1-5; D is unresolved. Germline lookup yields CDR1 DFQATT and CDR2 SNEGSKA (reference sequence). The V end lost 1 base, the J end lost 0 bases, and 7 bases lay between the germline ends. This CDR3 spans 14 amino acids.

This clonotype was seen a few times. This CDR3 is CSASGTGTEAFF. The CDR3 DNA reads as TGCAGTGCTAGCGGAACGGGCACTGAAGCTTTCTTT. The chain uses TRBV20-1 and TRBJ1-1; D not resolved. The germline CDR1 and CDR2 sequences are DFQATT and SNEGSKA (reference sequence). V shed 3 bases and J shed 4 bases, with 9 bases lying between them. This CDR3 has 12 amino acids.

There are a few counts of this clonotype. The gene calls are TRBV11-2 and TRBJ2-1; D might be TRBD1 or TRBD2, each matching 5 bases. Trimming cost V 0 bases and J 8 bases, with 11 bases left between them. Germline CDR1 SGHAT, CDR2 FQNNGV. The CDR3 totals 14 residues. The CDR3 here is CASSLEGVRHEQFF. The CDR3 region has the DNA TGTGCCAGCAGCTTAGAGGGGGTACGTCATGAGCAGTTCTTC. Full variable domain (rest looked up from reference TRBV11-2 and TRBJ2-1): EAGVAQSPRYKIIEKRQSVAFWCNPISGHATLYWYQQILGQGPKLLIQFQNNGVVDDSQLPKDRFSAERLKGVDSTLKIQPAKLEDSAVYLCASSLEGVRHEQFFGPGTRLTVL.

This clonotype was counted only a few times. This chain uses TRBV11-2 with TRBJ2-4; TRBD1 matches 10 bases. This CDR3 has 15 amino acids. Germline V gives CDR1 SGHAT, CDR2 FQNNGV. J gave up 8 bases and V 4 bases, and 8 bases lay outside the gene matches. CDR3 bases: TGTGCCAGCAGCTCGGTTTCGGGACAGGGGTACATTCAGTACTTC. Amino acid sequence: CASSSVSGQGYIQYF.

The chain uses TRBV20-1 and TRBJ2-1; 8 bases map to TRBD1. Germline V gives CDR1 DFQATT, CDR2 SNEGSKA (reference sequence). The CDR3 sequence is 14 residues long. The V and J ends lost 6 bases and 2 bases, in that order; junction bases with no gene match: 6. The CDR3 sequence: CSARGQVPYNEQFF. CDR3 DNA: TGCAGTGCGAGGGGACAGGTTCCCTACAATGAGCAGTTCTTC.

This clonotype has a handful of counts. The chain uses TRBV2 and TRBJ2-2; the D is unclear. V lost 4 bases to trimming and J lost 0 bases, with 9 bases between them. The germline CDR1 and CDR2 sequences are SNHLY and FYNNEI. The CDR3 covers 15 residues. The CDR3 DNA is TGTGCCAGCAGTGTAGGGCCAGCGAACACCGGGGAGCTGTTTTTT. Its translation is CASSVGPANTGELFF.

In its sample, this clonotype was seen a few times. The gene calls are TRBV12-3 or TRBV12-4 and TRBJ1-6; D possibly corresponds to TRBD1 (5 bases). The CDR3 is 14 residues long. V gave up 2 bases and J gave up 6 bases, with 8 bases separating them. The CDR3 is CASSLQGPNSPLHF. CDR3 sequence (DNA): TGTGCCAGCAGTTTACAGGGACCTAATTCACCCCTCCACTTT.

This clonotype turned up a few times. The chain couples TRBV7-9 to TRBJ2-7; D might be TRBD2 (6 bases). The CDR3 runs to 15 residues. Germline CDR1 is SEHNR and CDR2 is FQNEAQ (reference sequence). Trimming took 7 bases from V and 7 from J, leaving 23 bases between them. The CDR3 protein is CASNQDTGVGREQYF. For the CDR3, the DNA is TGTGCCAGCAACCAAGACACGGGGGTAGGGCGTGAGCAGTACTTC.

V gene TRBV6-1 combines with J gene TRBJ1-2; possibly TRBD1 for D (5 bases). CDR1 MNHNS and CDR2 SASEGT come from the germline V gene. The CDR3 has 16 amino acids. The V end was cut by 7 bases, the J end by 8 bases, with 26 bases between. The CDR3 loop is CASTPMKGTGSEGYTF. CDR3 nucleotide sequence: TGTGCCAGCACGCCGATGAAGGGGACGGGGAGTGAAGGCTACACCTTC.

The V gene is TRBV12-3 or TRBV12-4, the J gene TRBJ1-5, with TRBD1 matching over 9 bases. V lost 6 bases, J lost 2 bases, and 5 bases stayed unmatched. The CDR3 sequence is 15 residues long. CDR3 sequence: CASRDRGAGNQPQHF. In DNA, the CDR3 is TGTGCCAGCAGAGACAGGGGGGCGGGCAATCAGCCCCAGCATTTT.

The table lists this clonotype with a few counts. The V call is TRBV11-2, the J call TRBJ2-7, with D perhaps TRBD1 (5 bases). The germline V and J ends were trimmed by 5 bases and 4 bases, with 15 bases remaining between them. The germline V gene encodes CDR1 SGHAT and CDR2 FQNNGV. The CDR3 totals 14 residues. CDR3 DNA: TGTGCCAGCAGCGTTGAAAGGGGTGGTTACGAGCAGTACTTC. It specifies CASSVERGGYEQYF. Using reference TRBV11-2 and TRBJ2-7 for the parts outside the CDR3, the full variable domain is EAGVAQSPRYKIIEKRQSVAFWCNPISGHATLYWYQQILGQGPKLLIQFQNNGVVDDSQLPKDRFSAERLKGVDSTLKIQPAKLEDSAVYLCASSVERGGYEQYFGPGTRLTVT.

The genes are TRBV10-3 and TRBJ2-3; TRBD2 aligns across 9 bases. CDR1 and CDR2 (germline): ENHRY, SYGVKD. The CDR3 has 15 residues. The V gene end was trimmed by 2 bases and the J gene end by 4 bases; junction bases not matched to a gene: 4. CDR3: CAISEERGASDTQYF. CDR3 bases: TGTGCCATCAGTGAGGAGCGGGGGGCCTCAGATACGCAGTATTTT.

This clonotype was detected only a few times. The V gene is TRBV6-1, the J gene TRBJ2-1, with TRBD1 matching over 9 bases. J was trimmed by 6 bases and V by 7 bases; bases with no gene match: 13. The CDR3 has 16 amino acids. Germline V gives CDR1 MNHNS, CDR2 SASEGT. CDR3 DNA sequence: TGTGCCAGCACCTCGGACTTCCGGGACAGGGCCAATGAGCAGTTCTTC. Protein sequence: CASTSDFRDRANEQFF.

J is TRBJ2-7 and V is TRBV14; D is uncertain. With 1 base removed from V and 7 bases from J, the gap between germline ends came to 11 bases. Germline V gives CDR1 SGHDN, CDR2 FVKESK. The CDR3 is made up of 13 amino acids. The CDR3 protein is CASSQVRAAEQYF. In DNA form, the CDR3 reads TGTGCCAGCAGCCAAGTTAGGGCAGCTGAGCAGTACTTC.